A single sample is the source of the 27 T cell receptor beta chains below, sequenced in a study of OX40 agonist ivuxolimab in advanced cancers. The repertoire was sequenced with immunoSEQ multiplex PCR; TCRdb's copy has only in-frame clones and lacks some. This table has about 64,000 clones, about 85% appearing once. The sample here was CD4+ or CD8+ T cells sorted from blood, taken in a trial of the OX40 agonist ivuxolimab. These receptors originate from an adult with an advanced solid tumor such as melanoma, head and neck, liver or kidney cancer.

This clone was detected only once. This chain uses TRBV6-4 with TRBJ2-4; D possibly corresponds to TRBD2 (6 bases). This CDR3 is built from 16 residues. Trimming cost V 0 bases and J 0 bases, with 9 bases left between them. Germline-derived CDR1 and CDR2 are MRHNA and SNTAGT. The CDR3 reads CASSDSSGLAKNIQYF. In nucleotides, the CDR3 is TGTGCCAGCAGTGACTCGAGCGGGCTAGCCAAAAACATTCAGTACTTC.

This chain links TRBV7-2 with TRBJ2-7; 11 bases agree with TRBD2. CDR1 SGHTA and CDR2 FQGNSA come from the germline V gene. V gave up 2 bases and J gave up 7 bases; unmatched junction bases: 7. The CDR3 is made up of 15 amino acids. Here the CDR3 DNA reads TGTGCCAGCAGCTTATTAGCGGGGGGGCCGGAAGAGCAGTACTTC. It yields the protein CASSLLAGGPEEQYF.

CDR3: CASSPPTGQSSYNEQFF. As DNA, the CDR3 is TGTGCCAGCTCACCTCCGACAGGGCAAAGCTCCTACAATGAGCAGTTCTTC. The chain employs TRBV18 and TRBJ2-1, with 7 bases identical to TRBD1. Trimming removed 3 bases from V and 0 bases from J; junction bases left unmatched: 8. Germline CDR1 reads KGHSH; CDR2 reads LQKENI. CDR3 length: 17 amino acids. The full variable domain, its missing parts supplied by reference TRBV18 and TRBJ2-1, is NAGVMQNPRHLVRRRGQEARLRCSPMKGHSHVYWYRQLPEEGLKFMVYLQKENIIDESGMPKERFSAEFPKEGPSILRIQQVVRGDSAAYFCASSPPTGQSSYNEQFFGPGTRLTVL.

This clone has only one observation. The chain employs TRBV12-2 and TRBJ1-2. TRBV12-2 is annotated as a pseudogene. The CDR3 contains 17 residues. CDR3 nucleotides: TGTGCAAGTCGCTTAGGAGTGGGGGGCCCATCTAACTATGGCTACACCTTC. Encoded protein: CASRLGVGGPSNYGYTF.

The chain couples TRBV6-1 to TRBJ1-1; D not certain. V gave up 8 bases and J gave up 0 bases, with 7 bases separating them. The germline V gene encodes CDR1 MNHNS and CDR2 SASEGT. The CDR3 consists of 12 residues. The CDR3 bases are TGTGCCAGCGGATTTATGAACACTGAAGCTTTCTTT. Its protein product is CASGFMNTEAFF.

The V gene is TRBV7-2, the J gene TRBJ2-1; unclear D gene. This CDR3 is 11 amino acids long. The germline V gene has CDR1 SGHTA and CDR2 FQGNSA. The V end lost 6 bases, the J end lost 10 bases, and 10 bases lay between the germline ends. The chain's CDR3 is CASRALGEQFF. The CDR3 nucleotides are TGTGCCAGCAGGGCCCTGGGGGAGCAGTTCTTC.

The V call is TRBV7-9, the J call TRBJ1-1, with 9 nucleotides matching TRBD1. CDR1 SEHNR and CDR2 FQNEAQ come from the germline V gene (reference sequence). The CDR3 sequence is 15 residues long. The V segment lost 4 bases and the J segment 0 bases; nucleotides outside the gene matches: 3. The CDR3 here is CASSSDRGMNTEAFF. The CDR3 coding sequence is TGTGCCAGCAGCTCCGACAGGGGGATGAACACTGAAGCTTTCTTT.

The rearrangement uses TRBV7-2 and TRBJ2-5; D is possibly TRBD2 (5 bases). This CDR3 comprises 14 residues. Germline V CDR1 and CDR2: SGHTA, FQGNSA. V was shortened by 6 bases and J by 4 bases, with 15 bases between the two germline ends. The CDR3 sequence: CASSRTRLAETQYF. The CDR3 nucleotides read TGTGCCAGCAGTCGAACTAGATTGGCAGAGACCCAGTACTTC.

V and J are TRBV10-3 and TRBJ1-2; D remains ambiguous. The CDR3 sequence is 13 residues long. CDR1 and CDR2 from the germline V gene are ENHRY and SYGVKD. With 2 bases removed from V and 6 bases from J, the gap between germline ends came to 10 bases. The CDR3 here is CAISEGTAHGYTF. The CDR3 DNA follows: TGTGCCATCAGTGAGGGAACAGCGCATGGCTACACCTTC.

This chain joins TRBV27 and TRBJ2-7; D possibly corresponds to TRBD2 (6 bases). V was trimmed by 4 bases and J by 3 bases, leaving 16 bases between them. The CDR3 spans 15 residues. CDR1 is MNHEY, CDR2 SMNVEV, per germline (reference sequence). The CDR3 nucleotides are TGTGCCAGCAGTTCCCCTGGGCGGACTATCTACGAGCAGTACTTC. Translated: CASSSPGRTIYEQYF.

This chain connects TRBV18 to TRBJ1-4, with unresolved D. Germline V gene sequence: CDR1 KGHSH, CDR2 LQKENI. This CDR3 comprises 14 residues. Trimming removed 3 bases from V and 8 bases from J, with 13 bases in between. In DNA, the CDR3 is TGTGCCAGCTCACCTGAAAACGGAAGGGAAAAACTGTTTTTT. As protein: CASSPENGREKLFF.

The chain recombines TRBV7-9 with TRBJ1-2; D not resolved. This CDR3 is built from 15 residues. V was shortened by 4 bases and J by 5 bases, with 17 bases between the two germline ends. The germline V gene encodes CDR1 SEHNR and CDR2 FQNEAQ (reference sequence). The DNA of the CDR3 is TGTGCCAGCAGCTCCGGACGGGCCCCATTATATGGCTACACCTTC. Translation gives CASSSGRAPLYGYTF.

This rearrangement joins TRBV18 to TRBJ2-1, with 9 bases aligning to TRBD2. The CDR3 loop spans 13 amino acids. With 6 bases clipped from V and 8 bases from J, the junction kept 5 bases outside the gene matches. CDR1 and CDR2 from the germline V gene are KGHSH and LQKENI. DNA of the CDR3: TGTGCCAGCTCCAGCGGGAGGAGCGATGAGCAGTTCTTC. Protein: CASSSGRSDEQFF. The full variable domain, in which reference TRBV18 and TRBJ2-1 provide the parts outside the CDR3, is NAGVMQNPRHLVRRRGQEARLRCSPMKGHSHVYWYRQLPEEGLKFMVYLQKENIIDESGMPKERFSAEFPKEGPSILRIQQVVRGDSAAYFCASSSGRSDEQFFGPGTRLTVL.

The rearrangement joins TRBV28 to TRBJ1-5; D call uncertain. Germline loops: CDR1 MDHEN, CDR2 SYDVKM. Deletions cut 5 bases from V and 7 bases from J, with 9 bases between. This CDR3 is 12 amino acids long. CDR3 amino acids: CASSLIPQPQHF. For the CDR3, the DNA is TGTGCCAGCAGTCTCATACCCCAGCCCCAGCATTTT.

The J gene is TRBJ1-2, the V gene TRBV25-1; 9 positions match TRBD1. The CDR3 contains 15 residues. Germline values: CDR1 MGHDK, CDR2 SYGVNS. V shed 5 bases, J shed 1 base, and the junction held 5 bases outside the gene matches. In nucleotides, the CDR3 is TGTGCCAGCAGTCCCACAGGGGGCGTTAACTATGGCTACACCTTC. Amino acids: CASSPTGGVNYGYTF.

The chain recombines TRBV18 with TRBJ2-7; D perhaps matches TRBD1 (6 bases). This CDR3 spans 15 amino acids. Germline CDR1 is KGHSH and CDR2 is LQKENI. Trimming removed 6 bases at V and 0 bases at J, with 15 bases between. The CDR3 DNA is TGTGCCAGCTCGCTACAGGGTGCAGCCTCCTACGAGCAGTACTTC. Translated, it gives CASSLQGAASYEQYF.

The chain recombines TRBV30 with TRBJ2-3; D not resolved. V dropped 4 bases and J dropped 0 bases, with 2 bases sitting between them. From germline, CDR1 is GTSNPN and CDR2 SVGIG (reference sequence). The CDR3 length is 11 residues. CDR3 bases: TGTGCCTGGAAAAGCACAGATACGCAGTATTTT. Its protein product is CAWKSTDTQYF. The full variable domain, in which reference TRBV30 and TRBJ2-3 provide the parts outside the CDR3, is SQTIHQWPATLVQPVGSPLSLECTVEGTSNPNLYWYRQAAGRGLQLLFYSVGIGQISSEVPQNLSASRPQDRQFILSSKKLLLSDSGFYLCAWKSTDTQYFGPGTRLTVL.

The chain carries TRBV18 and TRBJ2-5; D not certain. This CDR3 comprises 11 residues. The germline CDR1 and CDR2 sequences are KGHSH and LQKENI. V was clipped by 6 bases and J by 4 bases, with 6 bases between them. CDR3 sequence reads: CASSTRETQYF. CDR3 nucleotides: TGTGCCAGCTCCACACGAGAGACCCAGTACTTC. The whole variable domain, remainder taken from reference TRBV18 and TRBJ2-5, is NAGVMQNPRHLVRRRGQEARLRCSPMKGHSHVYWYRQLPEEGLKFMVYLQKENIIDESGMPKERFSAEFPKEGPSILRIQQVVRGDSAAYFCASSTRETQYFGPGTRLLVL.

The chain joins TRBV6-1 to TRBJ1-5; TRBD1 is a possible D gene (6 bases). This CDR3 contains 15 residues. CDR1 and CDR2 (germline): MNHNS, SASEGT. V was pared by 7 bases and J by 5 bases, with 18 bases between. The CDR3 protein is CASTLLGQTYQPQHF. Here the CDR3 DNA reads TGTGCCAGCACCTTATTAGGACAGACCTATCAGCCCCAGCATTTT.

V and J are TRBV9 and TRBJ2-3; a weak D match, TRBD2 (5 bases). Germline lookup yields CDR1 SGDLS and CDR2 YYNGEE. The V end was cut by 0 bases, the J end by 1 base, with 9 bases between. The CDR3 runs 15 residues. The CDR3 nucleotides read TGTGCCAGCAGCGTAGCGGCGGGCCGCACAGATACGCAGTATTTT. Translated, it gives CASSVAAGRTDTQYF.

The chain is built from TRBV18 and TRBJ1-2, with a possible D match to TRBD1 (5 bases). Trimming removed 6 bases from V and 7 bases from J, with 12 bases in between. In germline, CDR1 is KGHSH, CDR2 LQKENI. This CDR3 has 12 amino acids. The CDR3 spells CASSVRGIGYTF. The CDR3 bases are TGTGCCAGCTCGGTGAGGGGTATTGGCTACACCTTC.

V gene TRBV28 combines with J gene TRBJ2-6, with 7 bases identical to TRBD1. The V gene end was trimmed by 5 bases and the J gene end by 2 bases; junction bases not matched to a gene: 9. From germline, CDR1 is MDHEN and CDR2 SYDVKM. The CDR3 sequence is 17 residues long. CDR3 amino acids: CASSAGGILPGANVLTF. DNA for the CDR3: TGTGCCAGCAGTGCAGGGGGAATCCTTCCTGGGGCCAACGTCCTGACTTTC.

The genes are TRBV15 and TRBJ2-7; D is undetermined. Between the trimmed V and J ends, which lost 0 bases and 5 bases, there was a span of 8 bases. CDR1 and CDR2 from the germline V gene are LNHNV and YYDKDF (reference sequence). The CDR3 has 13 amino acids. The DNA for the CDR3 is TGTGCCACCAGCAGAGATGTTTCGGACGAGCAGTACTTC. The encoded protein is CATSRDVSDEQYF.

The chain has TRBV7-9 and TRBJ2-7; D uncertain. V was pared by 3 bases and J by 2 bases, with 8 bases between. From germline, CDR1 is SEHNR and CDR2 FQNEAQ (reference sequence). The CDR3 is 13 amino acids. Here the CDR3 reads CASSLATPYEQYF. The DNA of the CDR3 is TGTGCCAGCAGCTTGGCGACACCCTACGAGCAGTACTTC.

The V call is TRBV15, the J call TRBJ1-4; TRBD1 matches at 10 bases. The CDR3 has 20 residues. Germline-derived CDR1 and CDR2 are LNHNV and YYDKDF (reference sequence). J lost 7 bases, V lost 3 bases, and 20 bases had no gene match. Here the CDR3 reads CATSRELPDRSGTGAEKLFF. The CDR3 nucleotides read TGTGCCACCAGCAGGGAACTTCCTGACCGATCCGGGACAGGGGCTGAAAAACTGTTTTTT.

This chain links TRBV6-5 with TRBJ2-5; 9 positions match TRBD2. CDR1 MNHEY and CDR2 SVGAGI come from the germline V gene. After removal of 0 bases from V and 5 bases from J, the junction contained 4 bases not matched to a gene. The CDR3 runs 15 residues. The CDR3 region has the DNA TGTGCCAGCAGTTACTCTGCGGGAGGGGGTGAGACCCAGTACTTC. Translated, it gives CASSYSAGGGETQYF.

The genes are TRBV5-6 and TRBJ1-2; TRBD1 might be the D (5 bases). The V end was cut by 5 bases, the J end by 3 bases, with 17 bases between. The CDR3 extends over 15 amino acids. The V gene's germline CDR1 is SGHDT and CDR2 YYEEEE. This chain's CDR3 is CASSSRVQDYYGYTF. CDR3 bases: TGTGCCAGCAGTTCCCGAGTACAGGATTACTATGGCTACACCTTC.